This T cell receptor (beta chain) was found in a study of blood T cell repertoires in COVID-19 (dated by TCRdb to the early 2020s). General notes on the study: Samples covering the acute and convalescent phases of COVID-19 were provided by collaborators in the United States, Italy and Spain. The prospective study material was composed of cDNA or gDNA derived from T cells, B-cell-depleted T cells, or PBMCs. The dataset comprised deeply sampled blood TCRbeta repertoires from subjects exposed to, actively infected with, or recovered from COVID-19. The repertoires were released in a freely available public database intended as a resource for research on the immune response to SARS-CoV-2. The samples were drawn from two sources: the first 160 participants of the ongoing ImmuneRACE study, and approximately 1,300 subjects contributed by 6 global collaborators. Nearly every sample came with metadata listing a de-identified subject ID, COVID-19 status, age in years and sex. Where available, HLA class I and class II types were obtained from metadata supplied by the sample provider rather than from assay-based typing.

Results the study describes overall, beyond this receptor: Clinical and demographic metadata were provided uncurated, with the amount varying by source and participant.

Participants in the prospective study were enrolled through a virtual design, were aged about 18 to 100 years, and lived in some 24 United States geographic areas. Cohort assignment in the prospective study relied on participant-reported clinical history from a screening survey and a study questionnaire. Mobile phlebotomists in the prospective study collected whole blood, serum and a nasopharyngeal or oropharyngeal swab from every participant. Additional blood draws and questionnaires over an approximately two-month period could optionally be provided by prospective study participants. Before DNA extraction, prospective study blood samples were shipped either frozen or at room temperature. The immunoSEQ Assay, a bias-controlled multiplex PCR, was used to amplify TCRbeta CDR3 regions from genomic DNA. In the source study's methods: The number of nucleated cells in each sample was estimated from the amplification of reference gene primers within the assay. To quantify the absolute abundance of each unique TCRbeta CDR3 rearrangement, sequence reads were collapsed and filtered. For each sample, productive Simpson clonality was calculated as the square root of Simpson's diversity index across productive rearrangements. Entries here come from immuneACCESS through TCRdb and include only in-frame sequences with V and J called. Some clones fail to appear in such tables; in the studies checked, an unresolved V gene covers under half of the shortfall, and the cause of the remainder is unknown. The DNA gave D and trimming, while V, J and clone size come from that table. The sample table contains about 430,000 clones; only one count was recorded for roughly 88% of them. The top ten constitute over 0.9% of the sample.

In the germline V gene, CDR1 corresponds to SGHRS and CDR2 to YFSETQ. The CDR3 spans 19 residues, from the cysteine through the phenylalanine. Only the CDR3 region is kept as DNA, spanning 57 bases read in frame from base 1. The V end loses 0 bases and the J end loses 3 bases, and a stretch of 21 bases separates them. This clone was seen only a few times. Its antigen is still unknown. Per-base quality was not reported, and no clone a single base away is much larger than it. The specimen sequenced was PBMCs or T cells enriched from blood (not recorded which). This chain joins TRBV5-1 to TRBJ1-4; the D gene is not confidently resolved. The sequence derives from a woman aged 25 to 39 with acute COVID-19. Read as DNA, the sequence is TGCGCCAGCAGCTTGGTCCCCATAAGAGGGATGCAATCTAATGAAAAACTGTTTTTT. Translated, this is CASSLVPIRGMQSNEKLFF.